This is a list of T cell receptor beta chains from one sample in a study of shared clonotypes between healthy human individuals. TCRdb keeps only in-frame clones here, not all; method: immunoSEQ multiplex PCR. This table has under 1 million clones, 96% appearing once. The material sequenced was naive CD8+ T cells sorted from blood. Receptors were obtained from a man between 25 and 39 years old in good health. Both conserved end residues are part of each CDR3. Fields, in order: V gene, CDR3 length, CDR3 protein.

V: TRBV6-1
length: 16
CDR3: CASSEALQVANYGYTF

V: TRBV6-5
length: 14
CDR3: CASNIQGSSGELFF

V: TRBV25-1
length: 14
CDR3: CATDSGSRLGEQFF

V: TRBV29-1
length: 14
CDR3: CSVGQETSTDTQYF

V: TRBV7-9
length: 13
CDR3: CASSLYTPMGYTF

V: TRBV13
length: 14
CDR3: CASTPGQGVGELFF

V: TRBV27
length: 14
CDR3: CASREQGFNQPQHF

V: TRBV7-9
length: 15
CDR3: CASSPTPGPDYEQYF

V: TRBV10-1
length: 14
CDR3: CASSPGLPPSEQYF

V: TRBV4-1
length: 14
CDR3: CASSQGAGFDTQYF

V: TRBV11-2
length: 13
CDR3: CASATGVSYEQYF

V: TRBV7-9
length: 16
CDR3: CASSLVGPGTGQPQHF

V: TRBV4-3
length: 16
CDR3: CAEPAHTPLSGNTIYF

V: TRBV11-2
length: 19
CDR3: CASSLDLGTGIIHTYEQYF

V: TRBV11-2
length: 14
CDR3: CASSLEGGHQPQHF

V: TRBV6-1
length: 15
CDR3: CASSESAGATDTQYF

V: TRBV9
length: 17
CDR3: CASSTSRTRGTGNTIYF

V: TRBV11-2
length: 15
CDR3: CASSPITGEGNEQFF

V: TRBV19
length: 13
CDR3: CASRGRLPYEQYF

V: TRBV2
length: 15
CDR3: CASSVLHGGSYEQYF

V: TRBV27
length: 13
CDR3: CASSFLDGRVQFF

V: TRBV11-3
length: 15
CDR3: CASSLGGRVYNEQFF

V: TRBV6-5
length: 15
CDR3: CASSARLSSSYEQYF

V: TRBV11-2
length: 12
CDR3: CASSFSTGELFF

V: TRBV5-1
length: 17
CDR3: CASSLAARDIYTGELFF

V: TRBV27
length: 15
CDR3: CASSFTSGPTDTQYF

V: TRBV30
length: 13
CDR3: CAWSGTSGNTIYF